This T cell receptor beta chain was identified during a study of blood T cell repertoires in COVID-19. Study context: The United States, Italy and Spain supplied acute and convalescent COVID-19 samples. PBMCs, B-cell-depleted T cells, or T cells were the source of the cDNA or gDNA that made up the material.

Methods used by the authors: Amplifying reference gene primers gave estimates of nucleated cell counts. This table comes from immunoSEQ multiplex PCR, and its TCRdb copy is limited to in-frame clones, with some not included. V and J calls plus clone size are reproduced from that table; the DNA served to infer D and trimming. Counted here are a few hundred thousand clones, 88% occurring once; the ten biggest clones make up over 6%. Germline V gene data show CDR1 as MNHEY and CDR2 as SVGAGI. This CDR3 contains 14 residues. V shed 6 bases and J 0 bases; nucleotides not matched to a gene: 1. The sequencing input was peripheral blood. V gene TRBV6-5 combines with J gene TRBJ2-2; 7 positions agree with TRBD1. The origin of this receptor is a woman between 25 and 40 years old who had recovered from COVID-19. CDR3 coding DNA: TGTGCCAGCAGAGGGACAGCGAACACCGGGGAGCTGTTTTTT. It yields the protein CASRGTANTGELFF.